This is a list of T cell receptor beta chains from one sample in a study of CD8 T cells in Susac syndrome. TCRdb redid the calling of the immunoSEQ multiplex PCR reads with MiXCR, one entry per CDR3 protein. The sample lists roughly 80,000 distinct CDR3 sequences, roughly 95% seen once, with 0.5% to 0.65% in the top ten. Material for sequencing was CD8+ T cells from PBMCs. These receptor sequences come from a human donor with Susac syndrome. CDR3s include the opening cysteine and the closing phenylalanine or tryptophan. Each record gives: D gene, J gene, clone size, V gene, CDR3 DNA, CDR3 protein. A D gene is named only where the DNA matches it firmly. A row's size may be missing; if present it is once, few, many or a size class.

d_gene: .; j_gene: TRBJ1-2; abundance: .; v_gene: TRBV5-1; CDR3nt: TGCGCCAGCAGCGCGACCCGACAGGACCCCGACTATGGCTACACCTTC; CDR3aa: CASSATRQDPDYGYTF
d_gene: TRBD2; j_gene: TRBJ2-2; abundance: .; v_gene: TRBV30; CDR3nt: TGTGCCTGGAGTGGGGGAGGGACCGGGGAGCTGTTTTTT; CDR3aa: CAWSGGGTGELFF
d_gene: .; j_gene: TRBJ1-2; abundance: .; v_gene: TRBV20-1; CDR3nt: TGCAGTGCTAGTCATGAGGGTACGAGGGGCTACACCTTC; CDR3aa: CSASHEGTRGYTF
d_gene: TRBD1; j_gene: TRBJ2-3; abundance: .; v_gene: TRBV6-4; CDR3nt: TGTGCCAGCAGTGACTCAATGGGGACAGGGTATGATACGCAGTATTTT; CDR3aa: CASSDSMGTGYDTQYF
d_gene: TRBD1; j_gene: TRBJ1-3; abundance: .; v_gene: TRBV29-1; CDR3nt: TGCAGCGTTGCCGGGACAGGGGGCTCTGGAAACACCATATATTTT; CDR3aa: CSVAGTGGSGNTIYF
d_gene: .; j_gene: TRBJ2-1; abundance: once; v_gene: TRBV23-1; CDR3nt: TGCGCCAGCACGGATGAGCAGTTCTTC; CDR3aa: CASTDEQFF
d_gene: .; j_gene: TRBJ2-3; abundance: .; v_gene: TRBV15; CDR3nt: TGTGCCACCAGCAGAGAGGGGGGCACAGATACGCAGTATTTT; CDR3aa: CATSREGGTDTQYF
d_gene: .; j_gene: TRBJ1-5; abundance: .; v_gene: TRBV4-1; CDR3nt: TGCGCCAGCAGCCAAGGAGCAGGGAGCAATCAGCCCCAGCATTTT; CDR3aa: CASSQGAGSNQPQHF
d_gene: TRBD1; j_gene: TRBJ2-3; abundance: .; v_gene: TRBV10-3; CDR3nt: TGTGCCACCGCGGAGGTGACAGGGGGATCGACAGATACGCAGTATTTT; CDR3aa: CATAEVTGGSTDTQYF
d_gene: .; j_gene: TRBJ1-2; abundance: .; v_gene: TRBV12-3/TRBV12-4; CDR3nt: TGTGCCAGCAGTTTGTACAAGAAAGCCTATGGCTACACCTTC; CDR3aa: CASSLYKKAYGYTF
d_gene: TRBD1; j_gene: TRBJ2-1; abundance: .; v_gene: TRBV7-9; CDR3nt: TGTGCCAGCTTCGACAGGGGAAGCTACAATGAGCAGTTCTTC; CDR3aa: CASFDRGSYNEQFF
d_gene: TRBD1; j_gene: TRBJ2-1; abundance: .; v_gene: TRBV5-4; CDR3nt: TGTGCCAGCAGCTTGGGGACAGGGGATGAGCAGTTCTTC; CDR3aa: CASSLGTGDEQFF
d_gene: TRBD1; j_gene: TRBJ1-6; abundance: .; v_gene: TRBV27; CDR3nt: TGTGCCAGCAGTCCCAGGACAGGGGGGAATTCACCCCTCCACTTT; CDR3aa: CASSPRTGGNSPLHF
d_gene: .; j_gene: TRBJ2-5; abundance: .; v_gene: TRBV20-1; CDR3nt: TGCAGTGCCCAGACCGGGAACAAGGAGACCCAGTACTTC; CDR3aa: CSAQTGNKETQYF
d_gene: TRBD1; j_gene: TRBJ1-5; abundance: .; v_gene: TRBV27; CDR3nt: TGTGCCAGCAGTATTCGACAGGGCGGTCAGCCCCAGCATTTT; CDR3aa: CASSIRQGGQPQHF
d_gene: TRBD2; j_gene: TRBJ2-3; abundance: .; v_gene: TRBV30; CDR3nt: TGTGCCCAGAGCGGGGGCAGCACAGATACGCAGTATTTT; CDR3aa: CAQSGGSTDTQYF
d_gene: .; j_gene: TRBJ2-3; abundance: .; v_gene: TRBV24-1; CDR3nt: TGTGCCACCTCTCGGGGGAAAGATACGCAGTATTTT; CDR3aa: CATSRGKDTQYF
d_gene: .; j_gene: TRBJ2-1; abundance: .; v_gene: TRBV19; CDR3nt: TGTGCCAGTAGTTCAGGGTCGGAGAATGAGCAGTTCTTC; CDR3aa: CASSSGSENEQFF
d_gene: TRBD1; j_gene: TRBJ1-1; abundance: .; v_gene: TRBV6-5; CDR3nt: TGTGCCAGCAGTCCCGGGACAGGGGGGGAAGCTTTCTTT; CDR3aa: CASSPGTGGEAFF
d_gene: TRBD2; j_gene: TRBJ2-3; abundance: .; v_gene: TRBV4-2; CDR3nt: TGTGCCAGCAGAACCCGGGCCGGGGGGGTTACAGATACGCAGTATTTT; CDR3aa: CASRTRAGGVTDTQYF
d_gene: .; j_gene: TRBJ1-1; abundance: .; v_gene: TRBV6-5; CDR3nt: TGTGCCAGCTTCCAAGGGGGAACTGAAGCTTTCTTT; CDR3aa: CASFQGGTEAFF
d_gene: .; j_gene: TRBJ2-7; abundance: few; v_gene: TRBV9; CDR3nt: TGTGCCAGCGGCGGTTCCTACGAGCAGTACTTC; CDR3aa: CASGGSYEQYF